The 16 T cell receptor beta chains reported below all come from one sample, sequenced in a study of post-analysis software for immune sequencing data. The study's findings and limits: About 5 TRBV segments appeared more often in patients than in controls, and TRBV5-6, TRBV5-1 and TRBV20-1 were among these.

For these TCRs, the target antigens are not known. Included in the TCR beta cDNA libraries were unique molecular identifiers. In TCRdb, the PCR reads were re-called with MiXCR into one record per CDR3 protein. The table includes roughly 540,000 distinct CDR3 sequences, around 36% detected once. Sequencing was performed on blood. These TCRs come from a girl aged 2-17 years with multiple sclerosis.

This chain joins TRBV18 and TRBJ2-4; D unclear. Germline V CDR1 and CDR2: KGHSH, LQKENI. V lost 2 bases, J lost 6 bases, and 8 bases lay in between. CDR3 length: 13 amino acids. Here the CDR3 reads CASSPDGLNIQYF. CDR3 nucleotide sequence: TGTGCCAGCTCACCAGACGGCCTAAACATTCAGTACTTC.

In its sample, this clonotype was seen a few times. The V gene is TRBV5-1, the J gene TRBJ1-1; TRBD1 agrees at 9 bases. This CDR3 comprises 15 residues. CDR1 and CDR2 from the germline V gene are SGHRS and YFSETQ. The J segment lost 4 bases and the V segment lost 5 bases, leaving 9 bases of the junction unmatched. The CDR3 bases are TGCGCCAGCAGGGTCCCGGGACAGGGTAGCACTGAAGCTTTCTTT. Encoded protein: CASRVPGQGSTEAFF.

The V call is TRBV7-9, the J call TRBJ2-1; 8 bases align to TRBD2. The V gene's germline CDR1 is SEHNR and CDR2 FQNEAQ (reference sequence). The CDR3 is made up of 14 amino acids. Trimming removed 0 bases from V and 9 bases from J; junction bases left unmatched: 4. The CDR3 DNA sequence: TGTGCCAGCAGCTTAGCTCGGAGCGGGGGTGAGCAGTTCTTC. The encoded protein is CASSLARSGGEQFF.

V usage is TRBV6-5 and J usage is TRBJ1-5; tentative D call: TRBD1 (5 bases). Germline V gene sequence: CDR1 MNHEY, CDR2 SVGAGI. V dropped 6 bases and J dropped 0 bases, with 9 bases sitting between them. The CDR3 has 14 residues. The CDR3 DNA reads as TGTGCCAGCAGCAGACAGCCTAGCAATCAGCCCCAGCATTTT. Amino acid sequence: CASSRQPSNQPQHF.

The chain links TRBV6-5 to TRBJ1-3; D remains unclear. Deletions cut 0 bases from V and 4 bases from J, with 13 bases between. Germline CDR1 and CDR2: MNHEY and SVGAGI. The CDR3 contains 16 residues. The CDR3 sequence: CASSYSGEGKGNTIYF. The CDR3 bases are TGTGCCAGCAGTTACTCCGGGGAAGGGAAGGGAAACACCATATATTTT.

The V gene is TRBV12-3 or TRBV12-4, the J gene TRBJ2-5, with TRBD1 matching over 7 bases. The CDR3 is 16 residues long. The junction had 15 bases not matched to a gene; V was cut back by 6 bases and J by 5 bases. The CDR3 nucleotides read TGTGCCAGCAGCGATCCTGGGACAGACCGTAGTGAGACCCAGTACTTC. Its protein product is CASSDPGTDRSETQYF.

This clonotype was observed a single time. J is TRBJ1-1 and V is TRBV18; D ambiguous. V lost 2 bases, J lost 11 bases, and 9 bases lay in between. Germline CDR1 is KGHSH and CDR2 is LQKENI. The length of the CDR3 is 11 residues. The CDR3 region has the DNA TGTGCCAGCTCACCAGGGTCCGGGGCTTTCTTT. Encoded protein: CASSPGSGAFF.

The V call is TRBV5-6, the J call TRBJ2-5, with D possibly TRBD1 on 5 matching bases. With 4 bases removed from V and 11 bases from J, the gap between germline ends came to 15 bases. Looked up from germline, CDR1 is SGHDT and CDR2 is YYEEEE. This CDR3 contains 12 residues. This chain's CDR3 is CASSPGHLEQYF. The CDR3 DNA follows: TGTGCCAGCAGCCCCGGACATTTGGAGCAGTACTTC.

The chain couples TRBV5-1 to TRBJ1-5; the D is unclear. There are 15 residues in the CDR3. V was clipped by 0 bases and J by 3 bases, with 10 bases between them. Germline loops: CDR1 SGHRS, CDR2 YFSETQ. In DNA form, the CDR3 reads TGCGCCAGCAGCTTGGACGGACGGGACAATCAGCCCCAGCATTTT. This translates into CASSLDGRDNQPQHF.

V usage is TRBV20-1 and J usage is TRBJ2-5, with D perhaps given as TRBD1 or TRBD2 (5 bases each). Germline CDR1 DFQATT, CDR2 SNEGSKA (reference sequence). The CDR3 contains 15 residues. Trimming cost V 6 bases and J 1 base, with 18 bases left between them. The CDR3 DNA sequence: TGCAGTGCCGATCCGGCCAGGGACCCCCAAGAGACCCAGTACTTC. This translates into CSADPARDPQETQYF.

V gene TRBV7-9 combines with J gene TRBJ1-5; no firm D call. The V end lost 1 base, the J end lost 10 bases, and 11 bases lay between the germline ends. The CDR3 is made up of 13 amino acids. Germline V gene data show CDR1 as SEHNR and CDR2 as FQNEAQ (reference sequence). The CDR3 reads CASSLDTNGPQHF. The DNA of the CDR3 is TGTGCCAGCAGCTTAGACACGAATGGACCCCAGCATTTT.

Notes on this clonotype: One end of the junction fails to match germline, which may point to a read error. For the CDR3, the DNA is TGTGCCAGCAGGAGCAGGACAGCTAACTATGGCTGCACCTTC. This sequence encodes CASRSRTANYGCTF. The V gene is TRBV5-5, the J gene TRBJ1-2; tentative D call: TRBD1 (6 bases). The CDR3 runs to 14 residues. From germline, CDR1 is SGHKS and CDR2 YYEKEE (reference sequence).

A remark on this clonotype: One junction end disagrees with the germline gene, perhaps due to a read error. V usage is TRBV7-9 and J usage is TRBJ1-1, with D possibly being TRBD1 (5 bases). Germline V CDR1 and CDR2: SEHNR, FQNEAQ (reference sequence). CDR3 length: 16 residues. CDR3 residues: CACSLAGGPAGVEAFF. The DNA for the CDR3 is TGTGCCTGCAGCTTGGCCGGGGGACCCGCTGGGGTGGAAGCTTTCTTT. Looking up the rest from reference TRBV7-9 and TRBJ1-1 gives the full variable domain: DTGVSQNPRHKITKRGQNVTFRCDPISEHNRLYWYRQTLGQGPEFLTYFQNEAQLEKSRLLSDRFSAERPKGSFSTLEIQRTEQGDSAMYLCACSLAGGPAGVEAFFGQGTRLTVV.

V and J are TRBV2 and TRBJ1-2, with 12 bases identical to TRBD1. Germline lookup yields CDR1 SNHLY and CDR2 FYNNEI. This CDR3 region has 14 residues. After removal of 8 bases from V and 6 bases from J, the junction contained 7 bases not matched to a gene. CDR3 sequence reads: CASGPGTGGHGYTF. In DNA form, the CDR3 reads TGTGCCAGCGGGCCCGGGACAGGGGGCCATGGCTACACCTTC.

This clonotype has just one count. Sequence at one end of the junction differs from germline and may be a read error. The chain links TRBV7-8 to TRBJ1-1; D call uncertain. Per the germline V gene, CDR1 is SGHVS and CDR2 is FQNEAQ. The CDR3 has 14 residues. Written as DNA, the CDR3 is TGTGCCAGCAGCTTAGACGCCATGAACACTGGAGCTTTCTTT. Translation gives CASSLDAMNTGAFF. The full variable domain, its missing parts supplied by reference TRBV7-8 and TRBJ1-1, is GAGVSQSPRYKVAKRGQDVALRCDPISGHVSLFWYQQALGQGPEFLTYFQNEAQLDKSGLPSDRFFAERPEGSVSTLKIQRTQQEDSAVYLCASSLDAMNTGAFFGQGTRLTVV.

A word on this clonotype: This may stem from a read error, because a much larger clone lies one nucleotide away. The rearrangement joins TRBV5-1 to TRBJ2-7, with D maybe TRBD1 (5 bases). From germline, CDR1 is SGHRS and CDR2 YFSETQ. This CDR3 comprises 15 residues. As DNA, the CDR3 is TGCGTCAGCAGCTTGGAAGGGGATGCTGACTACGAGCAGTACTTC. This sequence encodes CVSSLEGDADYEQYF.